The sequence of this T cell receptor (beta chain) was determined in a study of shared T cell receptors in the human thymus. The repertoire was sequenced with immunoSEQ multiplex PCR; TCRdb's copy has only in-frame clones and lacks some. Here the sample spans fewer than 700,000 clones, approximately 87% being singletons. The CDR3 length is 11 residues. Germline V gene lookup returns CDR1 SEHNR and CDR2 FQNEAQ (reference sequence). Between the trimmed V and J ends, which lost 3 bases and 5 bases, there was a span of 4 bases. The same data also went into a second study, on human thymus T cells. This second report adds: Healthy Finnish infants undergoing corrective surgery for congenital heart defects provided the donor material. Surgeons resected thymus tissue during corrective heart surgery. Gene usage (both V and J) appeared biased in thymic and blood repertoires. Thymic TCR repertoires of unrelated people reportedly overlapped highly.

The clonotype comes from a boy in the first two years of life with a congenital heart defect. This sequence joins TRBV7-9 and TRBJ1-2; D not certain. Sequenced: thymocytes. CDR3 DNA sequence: TGTGCCAGCAGCTTCCCGTATGGCTACACCTTC. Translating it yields CASSFPYGYTF.